The 13 T cell receptor beta chains listed next were all sequenced from one sample in a study of T cell responses to AZD1222 COVID-19 vaccine. Repertoires were generated with immunoSEQ multiplex PCR, while TCRdb's copy carries only in-frame clones and drops some. The table records roughly 120,000 clones, 88% of them present only once. The specimen comprised peripheral blood, sampled on day 0 of AZD1222 vaccination. These TCRs come from an adult in good health.

The rearrangement joins TRBV4-1 to TRBJ2-7, with a weak D call TRBD1 (5 bases). Germline V gene sequence: CDR1 MGHRA, CDR2 YSYEKL. The CDR3 is made up of 13 amino acids. The V end was cut by 3 bases, the J end by 2 bases, with 8 bases between. The CDR3 protein is CASSHDSPYEQYF. CDR3 sequence (DNA): TGCGCCAGCAGCCATGACAGCCCCTACGAGCAGTACTTC.

This rearrangement joins TRBV24-1 to TRBJ1-1; D call uncertain. Germline-derived CDR1 and CDR2 are KGHDR and SFDVKD. CDR3 length: 12 residues. V lost 6 bases and J lost 1, with 5 bases in between. In DNA form, the CDR3 reads TGTGCCACCAGTCGGGGGAACACTGAAGCTTTCTTT. Translated: CATSRGNTEAFF.

The sample holds one count of this clone. The chain carries TRBV6-5 and TRBJ1-2; D is possibly TRBD1 (5 bases). The CDR3 extends over 13 amino acids. Germline lookup yields CDR1 MNHEY and CDR2 SVGAGI. Trimming pared 0 bases from V and 8 bases from J, leaving 10 bases between. The CDR3 region has the DNA TGTGCCAGCAGTTACTCCGGGGCCTGGGGCTACACCTTC. Translated: CASSYSGAWGYTF.

The chain employs TRBV6-5 and TRBJ2-7, with D possibly matching TRBD1 (6 bases). CDR1 MNHEY and CDR2 SVGAGI come from the germline V gene. The CDR3 totals 13 residues. Trimming cost V 6 bases and J 3 bases, with 12 bases left between them. In nucleotides, the CDR3 is TGTGCCAGCAGCCGGGACATCGGCTACGAGCAGTACTTC. This translates into CASSRDIGYEQYF.

The chain uses TRBV24-1 and TRBJ2-7; 7 nucleotides align to TRBD2. Germline V gene lookup returns CDR1 KGHDR and CDR2 SFDVKD. There are 16 residues in the CDR3. Trimming took 4 bases from V and 3 from J; bases not matched to a gene: 11. The CDR3 is CATSDGRGRESYEQYF. DNA of the CDR3: TGTGCCACCAGTGACGGCAGAGGGCGGGAGAGCTACGAGCAGTACTTC.

V usage is TRBV2 and J usage is TRBJ2-2, with D maybe TRBD2 (7 bases). The CDR3 totals 17 residues. The germline CDR1 and CDR2 sequences are SNHLY and FYNNEI. V was clipped by 2 bases and J by 0 bases, with 13 bases between them. The CDR3 spells CASSEIRGGPNTGELFF. The CDR3 coding sequence is TGTGCCAGCAGTGAAATAAGGGGGGGCCCGAACACCGGGGAGCTGTTTTTT.

This chain joins TRBV2 and TRBJ1-5; 10 nucleotides match TRBD1. The J segment lost 1 base and the V segment lost 0 bases, leaving 6 bases of the junction unmatched. This CDR3 has 18 residues. Germline CDR1 SNHLY, CDR2 FYNNEI. The CDR3 loop is CASSEAYRQGASNQPQHF. CDR3 DNA: TGTGCCAGCAGTGAAGCTTATAGACAGGGGGCGAGCAATCAGCCCCAGCATTTT.

The rearrangement uses TRBV2 and TRBJ2-1; D is undetermined. CDR1 SNHLY and CDR2 FYNNEI come from the germline V gene. CDR3 length: 13 amino acids. Trimming shortened V by 6 bases and J by 4 bases, and 10 bases separated the two germline ends. CDR3 protein: CASRAGRYNEQFF. Here the CDR3 DNA reads TGTGCCAGCAGGGCCGGACGATACAATGAGCAGTTCTTC.

The chain uses TRBV5-1 and TRBJ2-5, with 12 bases lining up with TRBD2. The J segment lost 2 bases and the V segment lost 3 bases, leaving 2 bases of the junction unmatched. CDR1 and CDR2 from the germline V gene are SGHRS and YFSETQ. The CDR3 contains 15 residues. The CDR3 reads CASSYTSGGQETQYF. The DNA of the CDR3 is TGCGCCAGCAGCTATACTAGCGGGGGGCAAGAGACCCAGTACTTC.

The count of this clone is one. J is TRBJ2-7 and V is TRBV18; unclear D gene. This CDR3 comprises 13 residues. Germline CDR1 KGHSH, CDR2 LQKENI. V gave up 3 bases and J gave up 4 bases, with 10 bases separating them. The CDR3 nucleotides read TGTGCCAGCTCACCTCTATCCACATACGAGCAGTACTTC. Residues: CASSPLSTYEQYF.

V usage is TRBV19 and J usage is TRBJ1-2; 10 nucleotides line up with TRBD1. After removal of 5 bases from V and 1 base from J, the junction contained 4 bases not matched to a gene. Germline V CDR1 and CDR2: LNHDA, SQIVND (reference sequence). This CDR3 region has 15 residues. CDR3 protein: CASSPRTGGNYGYTF. The CDR3 nucleotides read TGTGCCAGTAGTCCCAGGACAGGGGGTAACTATGGCTACACCTTC.

Written as DNA, the CDR3 is TGTGCCAGCAGCCAGCGCGGGGGGCCAATGGATGAGCAGTTCTTC. Translation gives CASSQRGGPMDEQFF. The chain links TRBV27 to TRBJ2-1; 8 positions agree with TRBD2. Germline CDR1 reads MNHEY; CDR2 reads SMNVEV (reference sequence). The CDR3 totals 15 residues. J lost 8 bases, V lost 6 bases, and 12 bases had no gene match.

The chain combines TRBV18 with TRBJ1-5; a weak D match, TRBD1 (6 bases). The V gene's germline CDR1 is KGHSH and CDR2 LQKENI. The CDR3 extends over 13 amino acids. The germline V and J ends were trimmed by 3 bases and 6 bases, with 9 bases remaining between them. The CDR3 nucleotides are TGTGCCAGCTCACCCTCCAGGGGTCAGCCCCAGCATTTT. Translation gives CASSPSRGQPQHF.